The following is a TCR beta chain sequence with its context. Primers used in a second PCR of roughly 6 to 11 cycles were a sample-barcoded 5' primer and a J-beta primer mix. TCRdb passed the 5' RACE reads through MiXCR, listing each CDR3 protein once. The data contain about 1,800,000 distinct CDR3 sequences, under 30% of them singletons. Trimming cost V 2 bases and J 2 bases; bases outside gene matches: 11. Germline V gene sequence: CDR1 MNHNY, CDR2 SVGAGI (reference sequence). The length of the CDR3 is 17 residues. The sample belongs to a study of blood T cells in healthy people across ages. This receptor was identified in a young woman in good health. The J gene is TRBJ2-7, the V gene TRBV6-6; 8 bases fit TRBD2. Sequencing was performed on blood. The CDR3 sequence is CASSYRIGGRSTYEQYF. As DNA, the CDR3 is TGTGCCAGCAGTTACCGAATCGGCGGGAGGTCCACCTACGAGCAGTACTTC.